These T cell receptor beta chains were read from a single sample in a study of T cells in tumors and immune-related adverse events. Only in-frame clones appear in the TCRdb table, and some are missing; sequencing was by immunoSEQ multiplex PCR. The sample contains around 8,300 clones, less than 95% of which appear only once. Specimen: lymph node tissue, collected from a patient treated with anti-PD-1 therapy. All receptors derive from a female donor with metastatic renal cell carcinoma. CDR3s include the opening cysteine and the closing phenylalanine or tryptophan. A D gene is named only where the DNA matches it firmly. Size is stated for part of the rows, as once, few or many counts, or as a class when the clone is expanded.

>.|15|.|TRBJ1-2|TRBV19
CASALRGPTVYGYTF
TGTGCCAGTGCTTTACGGGGACCCACGGTCTATGGCTACACCTTC
>.|15|.|TRBJ1-1|TRBV7-8
CASSLAGRGGTEAFF
TGTGCCAGCAGCTTAGCGGGACGAGGGGGCACTGAAGCTTTCTTT
>.|14|.|TRBJ1-3|TRBV9
CASSVGTAGNTIYF
TGTGCCAGCAGCGTAGGGACAGCTGGAAACACCATATATTTT
>.|14|TRBD2|TRBJ2-7|TRBV2
CASSEREESYEQYF
TGTGCCAGCAGTGAACGGGAGGAGAGCTACGAGCAGTACTTC
>.|15|.|TRBJ2-2|TRBV9
CASSVQGQGTGELFF
TGTGCCAGCAGCGTACAGGGGCAAGGCACCGGGGAGCTGTTTTTT
>.|17|TRBD2|TRBJ2-3|TRBV5-1
CASSLGLAESSTDTQYF
TGCGCCAGCAGCTTGGGACTAGCGGAGTCTAGCACAGATACGCAGTATTTT
>.|16|.|TRBJ2-5|TRBV28
CASSDPRRSLQETQYF
TGTGCCAGCTCGGATCCTCGGCGAAGTCTTCAAGAGACCCAGTACTTC
>.|16|.|TRBJ2-2|TRBV19
CASSTSPAANTGELFF
TGTGCCAGTAGTACCTCTCCAGCGGCGAACACCGGGGAGCTGTTTTTT
>.|17|TRBD2|TRBJ2-7|TRBV15
CATSRGGGRAHSYEQYF
TGTGCCACCAGCAGAGGGGGAGGGAGGGCCCATTCCTACGAGCAGTACTTC
>.|13|.|TRBJ2-7|TRBV28
CASSSGSPYEQYF
TGTGCCAGCAGTTCTGGGTCCCCTTACGAGCAGTACTTC
>.|15|.|TRBJ1-2|TRBV5-4
CASSLGGPNNYGYTF
TGTGCCAGCAGCTTGGGGGGGCCGAATAACTATGGCTACACCTTC
>.|14|.|TRBJ2-2|TRBV19
CASSFGLYTGELFF
TGTGCCAGTAGTTTCGGACTTTACACCGGGGAGCTGTTTTTT
>.|12|.|TRBJ1-6|TRBV18
CASSPEESPLHF
TGTGCCAGCTCACCAGAGGAATCACCCCTCCACTTT
>.|17|TRBD1|TRBJ1-5|TRBV5-6
CASSLHTGTGHNQPQHF
TGTGCCAGCAGCTTGCATACCGGGACAGGGCACAATCAGCCCCAGCATTTT
>.|13|.|TRBJ1-2|TRBV28
CASLRETEYGYTF
TGTGCCAGCCTTAGGGAGACAGAATATGGCTACACCTTC
>.|13|.|TRBJ1-1|TRBV11-2
CASSPELNTEAFF
TGTGCCAGCAGCCCCGAGTTGAACACTGAAGCTTTCTTT
>.|13|.|TRBJ1-1|TRBV11-2
CASSLARQAEAFF
TGTGCCAGCAGCTTAGCTCGGCAGGCTGAAGCTTTCTTT
>.|14|.|TRBJ2-7|TRBV2
CANLRDQGGYEQYF
TGTGCCAACCTAAGGGACCAGGGGGGCTACGAGCAGTACTTC
>few|14|.|TRBJ1-6|TRBV7-9
CASSLALGNSPLHF
TGTGCCAGCAGCTTAGCCTTAGGTAATTCACCCCTCCACTTT
>.|15|.|TRBJ2-3|TRBV19
CATTPRASSTDTQYF
TGTGCAACTACGCCACGGGCCAGTAGCACAGATACGCAATATTTT
>.|14|.|TRBJ1-1|TRBV7-9
CASVENSSPTEAFF
TGTGCCAGCGTGGAAAACAGCTCACCCACTGAAGCTTTCTTT
>.|16|.|TRBJ1-1|TRBV11-3
CASSLGSGKGGTEAFF
TGTGCCAGCAGCTTAGGCTCAGGGAAAGGAGGGACTGAAGCTTTCTTT
>once|13|.|TRBJ1-5|TRBV4-1
CASSQEVYQPQHF
TGCGCCAGCAGCCAAGAGGTCTATCAGCCCCAGCATTTT
>.|14|.|TRBJ2-5|TRBV5-1
CASSLQGIGETQYF
TGCGCCAGCAGCTTGCAGGGCATAGGGGAGACCCAGTACTTC
>.|15|TRBD1|TRBJ2-7|TRBV11-2
CASSLIGQGAYEQYF
TGTGCCAGCAGCTTAATTGGACAGGGGGCCTACGAGCAGTACTTC
>.|14|.|TRBJ1-6|TRBV6-5
CASKITGNNSPLHF
TGTGCCAGCAAAATCACAGGGAACAATTCACCCCTCCACTTT
>once|16|TRBD2|TRBJ2-7|TRBV18
CASSYSLAGTSYEQYF
TGTGCCAGCTCGTACAGTCTAGCGGGGACATCCTACGAGCAGTACTTC
>.|11|.|TRBJ2-5|TRBV28
CASKGKETQYF
TGTGCCAGCAAGGGAAAAGAGACCCAGTACTTC
>.|17|.|TRBJ2-7|TRBV5-6
CASSSPSARASSYEQYF
TGTGCCAGCAGCTCCCCGTCGGCCAGGGCGAGCTCCTACGAGCAGTACTTC
>.|14|.|TRBJ2-7|TRBV5-1
CASSLFTGSYEQYF
TGCGCCAGCAGTTTGTTCACAGGGTCCTACGAGCAGTACTTC
>.|14|.|TRBJ1-1|TRBV30
CAWSVTTGGTEAFF
TGTGCCTGGAGTGTGACTACGGGGGGCACTGAAGCTTTCTTT
>.|16|TRBD2|TRBJ2-2|TRBV19
CASSMLAGANTGELFF
TGTGCCAGTAGTATGCTAGCGGGGGCGAACACCGGGGAGCTGTTTTTT
>.|15|.|TRBJ1-2|TRBV28
CASSFFMGRNYGYTF
TGTGCCAGCAGTTTCTTTATGGGCAGGAACTATGGCTACACCTTC
>.|16|.|TRBJ2-3|TRBV30
CAWSPRGEWGADTQYF
TGTGCCTGGAGTCCCCGGGGTGAATGGGGGGCAGATACGCAGTATTTT
>.|14|.|TRBJ2-7|TRBV6-5
CASSVAGSTYEQYF
TGTGCCAGCTCGGTAGCAGGTTCGACCTACGAGCAGTACTTC
>.|17|TRBD2|TRBJ2-1|TRBV15
CATSSTTSGRPKNEQFF
TGTGCCACCAGCAGCACCACTAGCGGGAGGCCCAAAAATGAGCAGTTCTTC
>.|14|.|TRBJ2-3|TRBV6-5
CASSYGLRGDTQYF
TGTGCCAGCAGTTACGGCCTCCGGGGCGATACGCAGTATTTT
>.|17|TRBD1|TRBJ2-1|TRBV4-1
CASSQARGGRWGNEQFF
TGCGCCAGCAGCCAAGCGCGAGGGGGCAGGTGGGGGAATGAGCAGTTCTTC
>.|19|.|TRBJ2-1|TRBV2
CASSDWDNAFMSSYNEQFF
TGTGCCAGCAGTGATTGGGACAACGCCTTTATGAGCTCCTACAATGAGCAGTTCTTC
>.|14|.|TRBJ2-1|TRBV6-5
CASSKLRTYNEQFF
TGTGCCAGCAGTAAACTCAGAACGTACAATGAGCAGTTCTTC
>.|13|.|TRBJ2-7|TRBV27
CASSSTEIYEQYF
TGTGCCAGCAGTTCGACAGAGATCTACGAGCAGTACTTC
>.|17|TRBD2|TRBJ2-3|TRBV4-3
CASSQDLAGGRVDTQYF
TGCGCCAGCAGCCAAGACCTAGCGGGGGGGCGAGTAGATACGCAGTATTTT
>.|14|.|TRBJ2-5|TRBV5-1
CASSPGLAQETQYF
TGCGCCAGCAGCCCCGGACTGGCACAAGAGACCCAGTACTTC
>.|14|TRBD1|TRBJ1-1|TRBV7-8
CASSLGQLYTEAFF
TGTGCCAGCAGCCTGGGACAGCTTTACACTGAAGCTTTCTTT
>.|13|.|TRBJ1-2|TRBV6-5
CASKQGRYNGYTF
TGTGCCAGCAAACAGGGAAGGTATAACGGCTACACCTTC
>.|21|TRBD2|TRBJ2-4|TRBV19
CASSIAPEGRGGRFSKNIQYF
TGTGCCAGTAGTATAGCCCCCGAGGGGCGGGGGGGCCGTTTTTCCAAAAACATTCAGTACTTC
>.|16|TRBD1|TRBJ2-7|TRBV28
CASSLLPGQVTYEQYF
TGTGCCAGCAGTTTATTACCGGGACAGGTCACCTACGAGCAGTACTTC
>once|15|.|TRBJ1-1|TRBV27
CASSKPTGMNTEAFF
TGTGCCAGCAGTAAACCGACAGGAATGAACACTGAAGCTTTCTTT
>.|12|.|TRBJ1-2|TRBV18
CASSGLSGVYTF
TGTGCCAGCTCAGGTCTTTCGGGGGTCTACACCTTC
>.|16|TRBD1|TRBJ2-5|TRBV27
CASSPGTGSGQETQYF
TGTGCCAGCAGTCCAGGGACAGGTTCCGGGCAAGAGACCCAGTACTTC
>once|15|TRBD2|TRBJ2-5|TRBV4-1
CASSHTGTSIETQYF
TGCGCCAGCAGCCATACCGGGACTAGTATAGAGACCCAGTACTTC
>.|15|TRBD2|TRBJ2-5|TRBV10-3
CAISESSGLGETQYF
TGTGCCATCAGTGAGTCTAGCGGGCTTGGAGAGACCCAGTACTTC
>.|11|.|TRBJ2-7|TRBV15
CATSRRNEQYF
TGTGCCACCAGCCGGCGCAACGAGCAGTACTTC
>.|15|TRBD2|TRBJ2-1|TRBV6-5
CASSYSGGTYNEQFF
TGTGCCAGCAGTTACTCGGGGGGGACGTACAATGAGCAGTTCTTC
>.|15|.|TRBJ2-1|TRBV19
CASSIYWGFGNEQFF
TGTGCCAGTAGTATATATTGGGGTTTTGGTAATGAGCAGTTCTTC